This TCR beta chain emerged from a study of T cell repertoires in cytomegalovirus infection. Background on the study: Through public TCR beta signatures, both CMV infection and matching HLA type were indicated. Study-wide points: Dominant in the ex vivo response were TCR beta clonotypes restricted by HLA-C and specific for CMV. Summed frequency of shared TCR beta families picked out CMV carriers who also had the relevant HLA.

There are 15 residues in the CDR3. Trimming took off 5 bases at V and 4 bases at J, with 15 bases between the two ends. Germline V gene data show CDR1 as MNHEY and CDR2 as SVGEGT. Note on this clonotype: Its target is unknown.

TCRdb analysed the reads with MiXCR anew, one entry per CDR3 protein. The repertoire holds around 550,000 distinct CDR3 sequences, with 26% as singletons. The sequence was obtained from a human donor in good health (CMV status not recorded). Some clones in this sample may be carry-over from other donors' samples. Specimen: PBMCs. V gene TRBV6-2 or TRBV6-3 combines with J gene TRBJ2-4; D perhaps matches TRBD2 (6 bases). The CDR3 loop reads CASSRWTMEKNIQYF. CDR3 in DNA: TGTGCCAGCAGTCGCTGGACTATGGAGAAAAACATTCAGTACTTC.